The sample holds a few counts of the clone carrying this TCR beta chain. Time point: patch test 2, 6 weeks after DPC sensitization. Treatment noted: therapeutic diphenylcyclopropenone sensitization with weekly scalp DPC. The record originates from a study of human T cells and chemical hapten exposure. Study-wide background: Largely, small differences in pooled library volume made per-sample TCR yields vary.

Trimming removed 1 base from V and 0 bases from J, with 13 bases in between. Germline V lookup: CDR1 KGHSH, CDR2 LQKENI. CDR3 length: 17 amino acids. TCRdb passed the RACE reads through MiXCR, listing each CDR3 protein once. The sample includes nearly 55,000 distinct CDR3 sequences, around 10% seen only once; the top ten take roughly 1.7%. The chain recombines TRBV18 with TRBJ1-3, with D hard to call. The clonotype comes from a woman aged 50 to 65 with alopecia areata. Some clones in this sample may be carry-over from other donors' samples. Source: whole blood, taken in connection with sensitization to the hapten diphenylcyclopropenone (DPC). The CDR3 region is CASSPLGSGGSGNTIYF. DNA for the CDR3: TGTGCCAGCTCACCACTCGGGTCCGGAGGCTCTGGAAACACCATATATTTT.